This is a list of T cell receptor beta chains from one sample in a study of blood T cell repertoires in COVID-19. Sequencing was performed with immunoSEQ multiplex PCR; in TCRdb, only in-frame clones are kept and a portion is missing. The sample holds about 120,000 clones; approximately 87% are singletons and the top ten take over 2%. The sample was peripheral blood. The receptors were gathered from a man aged 25 to 40 with acute or convalescent COVID-19. Both conserved end residues are part of each CDR3. D genes are given only for firm matches. The size field is filled for only some rows; it gives once, few, many or a size class.

.,TRBJ2-3,TRBV5-3,TRBD2,CARSLGRGEEDTQYF,TGTGCCAGAAGCTTGGGGCGGGGGGAGGAAGATACGCAGTATTTT
.,TRBJ2-3,TRBV7-9,.,CASSLRRTGVPDTQYF,TGTGCCAGCAGCCTCCGGAGGACCGGGGTCCCAGATACGCAGTATTTT
.,TRBJ2-5,TRBV2,.,CASSNFQGRGQETQYF,TGTGCCAGCAGTAATTTCCAGGGAAGGGGCCAAGAGACCCAGTACTTC
.,TRBJ1-6,TRBV6-6,TRBD1,CASSLRRQGQSSSYNSPLHF,TGTGCCAGCAGTCTTCGACGTCAGGGACAGTCCAGCTCCTATAATTCACCCCTCCACTTT
few,TRBJ1-6,TRBV5-5,.,CASSLNRNSPLHF,TGTGCCAGCAGCTTGAACAGAAATTCACCCCTCCACTTT
once,TRBJ1-1,TRBV7-9,.,CASSLYSSPPSGGEAFF,TGTGCCAGCAGCTTATATTCGTCCCCCCCCTCGGGGGGTGAAGCTTTCTTT
.,TRBJ1-6,TRBV3-1/TRBV3-2,.,CASSQAGDGSPLHF,TGTGCCAGCAGCCAAGCAGGGGACGGATCACCCCTCCACTTT
.,TRBJ1-1,TRBV2,TRBD1,CASKQGASSTEAFF,TGTGCCAGCAAGCAGGGGGCTTCGAGCACTGAAGCTTTCTTT
.,TRBJ1-5,TRBV18,.,CASSPQRQINQPQHF,TGTGCCAGCTCACCACAGCGTCAGATTAATCAGCCCCAGCATTTT
.,TRBJ2-2,TRBV24-1,.,CATSDIVGELFF,TGTGCCACCAGTGATATAGTCGGGGAGCTGTTTTTT
.,TRBJ1-2,TRBV3-1/TRBV3-2,.,CASSRAGGSQPSYGYTF,TGTGCCAGCAGCCGGGCTGGGGGGAGCCAGCCGAGCTATGGCTACACCTTC
.,TRBJ2-1,TRBV9,.,CASSVPPGIEQFF,TGTGCCAGCAGCGTACCTCCAGGGATAGAGCAGTTCTTC
.,TRBJ2-1,TRBV27,.,CASSLSWGRSSYNEQFF,TGTGCCAGCAGTTTATCTTGGGGCAGGAGCTCCTACAATGAGCAGTTCTTC
few,TRBJ1-5,TRBV5-8,TRBD1,CASSLGQGGGQPQHF,TGTGCCAGCAGCTTGGGACAGGGGGGAGGTCAGCCCCAGCATTTT
few,TRBJ2-1,TRBV29-1,TRBD2,CSVGLAGRSYNEQFF,TGCAGCGTAGGACTAGCGGGACGCTCCTACAATGAGCAGTTCTTC
.,TRBJ2-7,TRBV24-1,TRBD1,CATSDFFETGCEQYF,TGTGCCACCAGTGATTTTTTTGAGACAGGGTGCGAGCAGTACTTC
.,TRBJ2-1,TRBV5-1,.,CASSSGAGRYNEQFF,TGCGCCAGCAGCTCTGGGGCAGGACGTTACAATGAGCAGTTCTTC
once,TRBJ2-5,TRBV18,.,CASSPRGWQETQYF,TGTGCCAGCTCACCACGCGGTTGGCAAGAGACCCAGTACTTC
.,TRBJ2-1,TRBV4-1,.,CASSQASSYNEQFF,TGCGCCAGCAGCCAAGCTAGCAGCTACAATGAGCAGTTCTTC
.,TRBJ2-3,TRBV4-3,TRBD2,CASSQDRGGGPGFSTDTQYF,TGCGCCAGCAGCCAAGATCGGGGCGGGGGGCCGGGTTTCAGCACAGATACGCAGTATTTT
.,TRBJ2-5,TRBV5-4,.,CASSFTGSETQYF,TGTGCCAGCAGTTTTACAGGGAGCGAGACCCAGTACTTC
.,TRBJ2-7,TRBV30,TRBD1,CAWLYNPPGQGYEQYF,TGTGCCTGGCTTTATAACCCCCCGGGACAGGGGTACGAGCAGTACTTC